This T cell receptor (beta chain) was sequenced in a study of OX40 agonist ivuxolimab in advanced cancers. Whole-study context: People who had prior anti-PD-1, anti-PD-L1 or anti-CTLA-4 therapy could take part, and around 39% had some.

Study results and caveats: Some nonresponders also had low normalized T-cell clonal expansion.

With respect to this clone: Antigen: not known.

Data came from immunoSEQ multiplex PCR; TCRdb stores just in-frame clones and leaves some out. The sample holds approximately 19,000 clones, roughly 91% seen once. The CDR3 is 18 amino acids. Deletions cut 3 bases from V and 4 bases from J, with 23 bases between. Germline loops: CDR1 SGDLS, CDR2 YYNGEE. This chain connects TRBV9 to TRBJ2-1; TRBD1 might be the D (8 bases). The sequence was obtained from an adult with an advanced solid tumor such as melanoma, head and neck, liver or kidney cancer. This sample comprised CD4+ or CD8+ T cells sorted from blood, obtained in a trial of the OX40 agonist ivuxolimab. In DNA, the CDR3 is TGTGCCAGCAGCGCCTCCTGGGCAGGGGGCGGGGGTTACAATGAGCAGTTCTTC. As protein: CASSASWAGGGGYNEQFF.